This T cell receptor beta chain was captured by sequencing in a study of blood T cell repertoires in COVID-19. Across the whole study: Acute-phase and convalescent COVID-19 samples originated in the United States, Italy and Spain.

Germline V lookup: CDR1 SGHAT, CDR2 FQNNGV. The CDR3 is 15 residues long. V shed 0 bases and J shed 6 bases, with 14 bases lying between them. It was during active infection that Seattle patients were enrolled and then longitudinally followed. This table comes from immunoSEQ multiplex PCR, and its TCRdb copy is limited to in-frame clones, with some not included. The sample has 150,000 to 250,000 clones; 85% to 95% are singletons. The chain is built from TRBV11-2 and TRBJ1-1; D gene uncertain. The TCR originated in a man aged 25 to 45 with COVID-19, enrolled during active disease. Sequenced sample: peripheral blood. The CDR3 sequence: CASSLDSAPAPEAFF. In DNA, the CDR3 is TGTGCCAGCAGCTTAGATAGCGCCCCGGCACCTGAAGCTTTCTTT. Full variable domain (outside the CDR3, taken from reference TRBV11-2 and TRBJ1-1): EAGVAQSPRYKIIEKRQSVAFWCNPISGHATLYWYQQILGQGPKLLIQFQNNGVVDDSQLPKDRFSAERLKGVDSTLKIQPAKLEDSAVYLCASSLDSAPAPEAFFGQGTRLTVV.